This is a list of T cell receptor beta chains from one sample in a study of monozygotic twins with inflammatory bowel disease. No DNA is given; TCRdb re-called the 5' RACE reads and lists each CDR3 protein once. This listing includes roughly 200,000 distinct CDR3 sequences. What was sequenced was blood. Every receptor here comes from a human donor with ulcerative colitis or Crohn's disease, or a healthy co-twin of an affected twin (not recorded which). CDR3s include the opening cysteine and the closing phenylalanine or tryptophan. Fields, in order: J gene, V gene, CDR3 protein.

TRBJ2-3 TRBV7-8 CASSLYGRGGSNTDTQYF
TRBJ1-2 TRBV5-1 CASSPIGGGMAVNYGYTF
TRBJ1-1 TRBV3-1 CASSQPFSESEAFF
TRBJ1-5 TRBV5-1 CASSLKEYQPQHF
TRBJ2-7 TRBV5-4 CASSLGPGDEQYF
TRBJ2-3 TRBV5-1 CASSPGSGLAGYTDTQYF
TRBJ1-5 TRBV10-3 CATDIVSGQPQHF
TRBJ1-5 TRBV6-2/TRBV6-3 CASGTWQSDGRPQHF
TRBJ1-5 TRBV3-1 CASSQQPGNQPQHF
TRBJ1-5 TRBV4-2 CASSQDGPEDQPQHF
TRBJ1-1 TRBV29-1 CSANTLNTEAFF
TRBJ1-5 TRBV20-1 CSASGQTPRPQHF
TRBJ1-4 TRBV5-4 CASSDQGLNTEKLFF
TRBJ2-7 TRBV20-1 CSAHPRAGLFYEQYF
TRBJ2-1 TRBV29-1 CSVEDLDGTLRDEQFF
TRBJ2-7 TRBV2 CASSDGTSEIYEQYF
TRBJ2-7 TRBV7-2 CASSWVYPAYEQYF
TRBJ2-3 TRBV29-1 CSVFVREASDTQYF
TRBJ2-7 TRBV4-2 CASSQGPGHEQYF
TRBJ2-5 TRBV4-2 CASSQEGGQRETQYF
TRBJ1-1 TRBV5-1 CASSYDRNTEAFF
TRBJ2-1 TRBV7-2 CASSPTANEQFF
TRBJ1-2 TRBV7-9 CASSLGEQYGYTF
TRBJ2-1 TRBV5-5 CASSLTPINNEQFF
TRBJ2-1 TRBV28 CASSGTGASNRNEQFF
TRBJ2-7 TRBV5-1 CASSLEGVYEQYF
TRBJ1-2 TRBV6-5 CASKVGEYGYTF
TRBJ1-2 TRBV5-6 CASSPDPNYGYTF
TRBJ2-1 TRBV6-2/TRBV6-3 CASRALAGGKIEQFF
TRBJ1-1 TRBV7-8 CASSHGRVDTEAFF
TRBJ2-2 TRBV10-3 CAISEIGSSTGELFF
TRBJ2-7 TRBV20-1 CSAQVTSGGPYEQYF
TRBJ2-3 TRBV7-3 CASSLAGGSGDTQYF
TRBJ2-5 TRBV11-3 CASSLGPLWTGRETQYF
TRBJ2-1 TRBV29-1 CSVPGLHNEQFF
TRBJ1-5 TRBV7-2 CASRLDSYSNQPQHF